This is a list of T cell receptor beta chains from one sample in a study of T cell changes during pregnancy in multiple sclerosis. Some clones are missing from TCRdb's copy, which holds only in-frame ones; the method was immunoSEQ multiplex PCR. The sample carries roughly 23,000 clones, 86% recorded once. The source material was CD4+ T cells from peripheral blood mononuclear cells, sampled in the first trimester of pregnancy. The receptors were sampled from a female donor in good health, enrolled as a control in a pregnancy study. Both conserved end residues are trimmed from each CDR3.

TRBJ2-7	TRBV30	AWDRVQFREQY
TRBJ2-3	TRBV4-2	ASSQDWGGGASDTQY
TRBJ2-1	TRBV7-3	ASSLITGTSGRDEQF
TRBJ1-2	TRBV9	ASSVGTGTYGYT
TRBJ1-4	TRBV28	ASSSGRGVDEKLF
TRBJ2-3	TRBV18	ASSPPSVSDTQY
TRBJ1-4	TRBV6-6	ASSYPTGGGEKLF
TRBJ2-7	TRBV30	ASHQGGYEQY
TRBJ2-7	TRBV6-5	ASRTGGREQY
TRBJ2-3	TRBV28	ASSLAVAGGNTQY
TRBJ2-5	TRBV10-3	AISERSGQGSVGETQY
TRBJ1-3	TRBV7-9	ASSFQGNTIY
TRBJ2-1	TRBV5-4	ASTPSGGFDEQF
TRBJ1-1	TRBV7-3	ASSLSGLNTEAF
TRBJ2-5	TRBV6-1	ASRGTGGQETQY
TRBJ1-2	TRBV5-4	ASSLDSTTPNYGYT
TRBJ2-7	TRBV5-1	ASSLPEGRPSYEQY
TRBJ2-2	TRBV11-2	ASSLITGTGELF
TRBJ2-3	TRBV5-1	ASSSRGTSEGDTQY
TRBJ1-2	TRBV19	ASGNRGGYGYT
TRBJ2-5	TRBV5-1	ASSLASASGAQETQY
TRBJ2-7	TRBV5-1	ASSHYKTGNGNEQY
TRBJ2-1	TRBV11-3	ASSSRDRAHEQF
TRBJ2-3	TRBV5-1	ASSLGRSTDTQY
TRBJ2-5	TRBV6-5	ASSYPPGQGGETQY
TRBJ2-7	TRBV5-1	ASREDSYEQY
TRBJ1-6	TRBV27	ASSQRTSGDSPLH
TRBJ1-1	TRBV25-1	ASSEAGLNTEAF
TRBJ1-4	TRBV25-1	ASSDRGTEKLF
TRBJ2-5	TRBV7-3	ASSLLGGIGETQY
TRBJ1-5	TRBV2	ASGTGDNYSNQPQH
TRBJ2-5	TRBV5-1	ASSLVIAGGETQY
TRBJ1-5	TRBV7-9	ASSPWTGEGNQPQH
TRBJ2-7	TRBV7-6	ASSAVVGASSYEQY
TRBJ2-7	TRBV5-1	ASSLEGEKEY
TRBJ1-1	TRBV19	ASSSTGARTEAF
TRBJ2-7	TRBV10-1	ASSTLGGVSDEQY
TRBJ2-2	TRBV7-3	ASSSSGSWAGELF
TRBJ2-3	TRBV7-3	ASSWGLAERLLDTQY
TRBJ1-1	TRBV9	ASSVVGANTEAF
TRBJ2-3	TRBV11-1	ASRLHSGSTDTQY
TRBJ2-3	TRBV6-1	ASSMVLRGQDTQY
TRBJ2-5	TRBV5-6	ASSWGGETQY
TRBJ1-5	TRBV4-2	ASSQDWTENQPQH